The T cell receptor (beta chain) described here comes from a study of T cells in tuberculosis (dated by TCRdb to between 2018 and 2020). Concerning the study at large: In the study, CD1B tetramers and high-throughput TCR immunosequencing were combined to characterize T cells specific for the mycobacterial lipid antigen glucose monomycolate (GMM). IGRA-negative adolescents, IGRA-positive adolescents with latent tuberculosis and adults with active tuberculosis, around ten per group, were compared in a South African clinical cohort. What the research found in general, with its limitations: An accuracy of about 89% (AUROC roughly 0.9) was reached by a classifier using the diverse GMM-specific repertoire, compared with 70% accuracy when GEM motif frequencies were used. Active tuberculosis TCR-alpha repertoires showed smaller mean NN-distances to GMM-specific TCRs than IGRA-negative controls, suggesting clonal expansion of these TCRs. Clinical samples were selected based on which cryopreserved specimens were available, and the active tuberculosis cases were adults whereas the controls were adolescents. The smaller NN-distances in active tuberculosis patients were driven in part by shorter CDR3-alpha lengths, while the difference seen for TCR-beta was not statistically significant.

A note on this clone: Its target antigen remains unknown. No base qualities exist here, and no much larger clone lies one base off it.

Spanning cysteine to phenylalanine, the CDR3 consists of 14 amino acids. Only the CDR3 DNA is retained, 42 bases long and in frame from the first base. Via the germline V gene, CDR1 is SGHVS and CDR2 FQNEAQ. V is cut by 5 bases and J by 2 bases, and the space between the germline ends is 10 bases. The immunoSEQ multiplex PCR assay was used to generate TCR libraries, with TCR-beta and/or TCR-alpha/delta assays applied to each sample. The amplified TCR libraries were sequenced using the Illumina high-throughput platform. The original methods were these. Clustering and dimensionality reduction relied on pairwise TCRdist distances among GMM-specific receptors from T cells that were either sorted ex vivo or expanded in vitro. Each clinical repertoire was assigned a mean NN-distance score, defined as the average TCRdist to the nearest 10% of tetramer-positive reference sequences. GEM TCR motif frequency was computed as the fraction of unique TCRs matching known GEM sequences by V/J usage and CDR3 length. Active tuberculosis was classified by linear discriminant analysis with leave-one-out cross-validation, implemented in scikit-learn. The clones in this table, taken by TCRdb from immuneACCESS, are in-frame only. Not every clone is retained; where verified, under half of the shortfall comes from an unresolved V gene, and the cause of the rest is unknown. The V and J calls and clone size come from that table; D and trimming were worked out from the DNA. This sample lists some 34,000 clones; about 94% were detected once. The biggest ten clones account for roughly 6.4% of the sample.

At study entry, adolescents were screened for latent tuberculosis infection using a tuberculin skin test and the QuantiFERON-TB GOLD In-Tube IGRA. Immunosequencing was performed on unsorted cryopreserved PBMC and covered around 91,000 T cells per clinical donor on average. Eleven high schools in the Worcester region of the Western Cape, South Africa, served as enrollment sites for adolescents aged 12 to 18 years. Ten or so M. tuberculosis-infected and roughly ten uninfected adolescents were selected with matching for age and sex. For the adolescents, PBMC were isolated by density centrifugation from freshly drawn heparinized blood and then cryopreserved.

The sequence links TRBV7-8 to TRBJ1-5; too little of a D gene remains to name it. Sequencing was performed on PBMCs. The TCR comes from a donor aged 10-29 years with latent tuberculosis or without tuberculosis infection. The CDR3 protein: CASSPPGGNQPQHF. The DNA reads as follows: TGTGCCAGCAGCCCCCCGGGAGGCAATCAGCCCCAGCATTTT.